This TCR beta chain is from a study of regulatory T cells in long-lasting Graves disease. The CDR3 is made up of 15 amino acids. The V end was cut by 6 bases, the J end by 3 bases, with 18 bases between. Library construction for TCR beta used iRepertoire HTBI primers and Arm-PCR of CDR3 regions. TCRdb recomputed calls from the multiplex PCR reads with MiXCR, one row per CDR3 protein. The sample includes about 530,000 distinct CDR3 sequences, 15% to 20% of them seen just once. Time point given: newly diagnosed GD, antithyroid drugs for less than 3 months. The authors made the TCR library using RNA they extracted from PBMCs. This clonotype was seen ten or more times. These data were also reused for a study on T cells in Graves' hyperthyroidism and ophthalmopathy. That paper adds: The definition of stable Graves' hyperthyroidism was no ophthalmopathy progression within 18 months. Exclusions: uncontrolled infection, other autoimmune disease, pregnancy, lactation. Researchers ran a first-round RT-PCR on the TCR CDR3 using the HTBI primer set. The model forecast ophthalmopathy, anticipating it by a median around 6.5 months before onset.

The receptor was derived from a woman aged 40 to 65 with Graves disease. The chain links TRBV12-3 or TRBV12-4 to TRBJ2-7; a weak D match, TRBD2 (7 bases). Sample: peripheral blood mononuclear cells (PBMCs), taken at new diagnosis, from a patient treated with antithyroid drugs. CDR3 in DNA: TGTGCCAGCAGCCCAGGACTAGGGGGATTCTACGAGCAGTACTTC. It is translated as CASSPGLGGFYEQYF.